This T cell receptor (beta chain) was captured in a study of identical twins. TCRdb processed the 5' RACE reads anew with MiXCR; each CDR3 protein has one entry. The table shows approximately 670,000 distinct CDR3 sequences, with around 6.1% occurring only once. With 3 bases removed from V and 0 bases from J, the gap between germline ends came to 10 bases. There are 14 residues in the CDR3. The germline CDR1 and CDR2 sequences are DFQATT and SNEGSKA (reference sequence). This clonotype was seen many times. Sequences were obtained from naive T cells sorted from blood. This clonotype originated in a man aged 18 to 30 in good health. The V and J genes are TRBV20-1 and TRBJ2-3; D unresolved. CDR3 bases: TGCAGTGCTAGGAGAGTGGGAAGCACAGATACGCAGTATTTT. This encodes CSARRVGSTDTQYF.